Each of the 10 T cell receptor beta chains below was sequenced from the same sample in a study of blood T cell repertoires in COVID-19. The data were produced by immunoSEQ multiplex PCR, yet TCRdb's version contains in-frame clones alone and is incomplete. The sample lists about 280,000 clones; approximately 91% were seen once. Sequenced sample: peripheral blood. The receptor source for this set is a woman aged 35 to 49 who had recovered from COVID-19.

The chain links TRBV6-5 to TRBJ2-7; 12 bases line up with TRBD2. This CDR3 comprises 13 residues. Germline-derived CDR1 and CDR2 are MNHEY and SVGAGI. After removal of 8 bases from V and 6 bases from J, the junction contained 5 bases not matched to a gene. The CDR3 DNA is TGTGCCAGCCTCCGGACTAGCGGGACCGAGCAGTACTTC. This translates into CASLRTSGTEQYF.

This clone showed up just once. The chain combines TRBV7-2 with TRBJ2-5, with TRBD1 identical over 9 bases. Trimming took 3 bases from V and 4 from J; bases not matched to a gene: 12. Germline V gene lookup returns CDR1 SGHTA and CDR2 FQGNSA. CDR3 length: 17 amino acids. CDR3 amino acids: CASSLVGTGSLVETQYF. The CDR3 coding sequence is TGTGCCAGCAGCTTGGTAGGGACAGGGAGTTTGGTAGAGACCCAGTACTTC.

J is TRBJ2-5 and V is TRBV14, with 12 nucleotides matching TRBD2. CDR3 size: 18 residues. Germline V gene sequence: CDR1 SGHDN, CDR2 FVKESK. V was clipped by 6 bases and J by 5 bases; unmatched bases: 16. The CDR3 DNA follows: TGTGCCAGCAGGGTCTTGGCTAGCGGGAGGGCCAGAGGGGAGACCCAGTACTTC. It translates to CASRVLASGRARGETQYF. The full variable domain, in which reference TRBV14 and TRBJ2-5 provide the parts outside the CDR3, is EAGVTQFPSHSVIEKGQTVTLRCDPISGHDNLYWYRRVMGKEIKFLLHFVKESKQDESGMPNNRFLAERTGGTYSTLKVQPAELEDSGVYFCASRVLASGRARGETQYFGPGTRLLVL.

This chain joins TRBV18 and TRBJ2-1; TRBD2 matches at 7 bases. The V and J ends lost 4 bases and 0 bases, in that order; junction bases with no gene match: 6. The CDR3 has 16 amino acids. Germline V gives CDR1 KGHSH, CDR2 LQKENI. CDR3 region: CASSRATSSSYNEQFF. The CDR3 nucleotides read TGTGCCAGCTCACGGGCGACTAGCAGCTCCTACAATGAGCAGTTCTTC.

CDR3 bases: TGTGCCACCAGCAGACAGGGTTTGAAAGAGCAGTTCTTC. Protein: CATSRQGLKEQFF. The chain couples TRBV24-1 to TRBJ2-1; 7 nucleotides align to TRBD1. V gave up 7 bases and J gave up 10 bases; unmatched junction bases: 9. Germline V gene sequence: CDR1 KGHDR, CDR2 SFDVKD. CDR3 length: 13 amino acids.

In DNA form, the CDR3 reads TGTGCCAGCAGCCCCCGGGGTGCTGAGGAGCAGTTCTTC. This codes for CASSPRGAEEQFF. V gene TRBV7-3 combines with J gene TRBJ2-1, with a tentative D call TRBD2 (5 bases). The ends were cut back, 5 bases at V and 10 bases at J, with 15 bases in the middle. The CDR3 loop spans 13 amino acids. The germline V gene encodes CDR1 SGHTA and CDR2 FQGTGA.

This clone was counted once. Other DNA sequences within the sample encode an identical CDR3. The chain uses TRBV9 and TRBJ2-5; TRBD2 agrees at 13 bases. Germline V gene data show CDR1 as SGDLS and CDR2 as YYNGEE. J gave up 5 bases and V 4 bases, and 5 bases lay outside the gene matches. There are 15 residues in the CDR3. The CDR3: CASSLGLAGVETQYF. CDR3 bases: TGTGCCAGCAGCTTAGGACTAGCGGGAGTGGAGACCCAGTACTTC.

This chain uses TRBV5-4 with TRBJ2-5; no clear D. This CDR3 is 12 amino acids long. Trimming left V 0 bases short and J 5 bases short, with 5 bases between. Germline CDR1 is SGHNT and CDR2 is YYREEE (reference sequence). The CDR3 DNA follows: TGTGCCAGCAGCTTGGTTGAGGAGACCCAGTACTTC. Translation gives CASSLVEETQYF.

The gene calls are TRBV10-3 and TRBJ1-4; no clear D gene. The CDR3 is made up of 11 amino acids. V was pared by 4 bases and J by 7 bases, with 4 bases between. Germline V CDR1 and CDR2: ENHRY, SYGVKD. The CDR3 protein is CAISGGEKLFF. The CDR3 DNA follows: TGTGCCATCAGTGGAGGTGAAAAACTGTTTTTT.

V and J are TRBV5-1 and TRBJ2-1; 7 bases are shared with TRBD2. The germline CDR1 and CDR2 sequences are SGHRS and YFSETQ. Trimming removed 2 bases from V and 6 bases from J; junction bases left unmatched: 8. The CDR3 extends over 15 amino acids. The CDR3 sequence: CASSFPSGVSNEQFF. The CDR3 DNA follows: TGCGCCAGCAGCTTCCCCAGCGGGGTTTCCAATGAGCAGTTCTTC. The entire variable domain, with the rest obtained from reference TRBV5-1 and TRBJ2-1, is as follows: KAGVTQTPRYLIKTRGQQVTLSCSPISGHRSVSWYQQTPGQGLQFLFEYFSETQRNKGNFPGRFSGRQFSNSRSEMNVSTLELGDSALYLCASSFPSGVSNEQFFGPGTRLTVL.